The 24 T cell receptor beta chains below come from one sample, sequenced in a study of circulating CD8 cells and anti-PD-1 response in melanoma. Four subsets defined by PD-1 and/or TIGIT were sorted from live CD3+CD8+TCRalphabeta+ cells. Using approximately 15 ng of total RNA, TCR libraries were made with the QIAseq Immune Repertoire TCR panel. MiXCR, run by TCRdb on the reads, gives a single entry per CDR3 protein. The repertoire holds roughly 400 distinct CDR3 sequences, with 8.5% to 12% as singletons. The material was CD8+ T cells from PBMCs, obtained at baseline or after one month of anti-PD-1 therapy (not recorded which). Every receptor here comes from a human donor with melanoma.

In its sample, this clonotype was seen a few times. The chain links TRBV20-1 to TRBJ2-7, with TRBD2 identical over 9 bases. The trim removed 0 bases at V and 0 bases at J, leaving 6 bases unmatched. This CDR3 spans 16 amino acids. Germline V CDR1 and CDR2: DFQATT, SNEGSKA (reference sequence). The CDR3 spells CSARDLSGRSSYEQYF. Here the CDR3 DNA reads TGCAGTGCTAGAGATCTCAGCGGGAGGAGCTCCTACGAGCAGTACTTC.

The chain links TRBV20-1 to TRBJ2-7, with D possibly being TRBD1 or TRBD2 (5 bases each). The CDR3 sequence is 12 residues long. Germline V lookup: CDR1 DFQATT, CDR2 SNEGSKA (reference sequence). CDR3 in DNA: TGCGGTTCCGGGGAGCAAGGGGACGAGCAGTACTTC. Its translation is CGSGEQGDEQYF.

Judged by abundance, this clonotype is large. CDR3 sequence (DNA): TGTGCCAGCAGCCAAGACTTCATGAACACTGAAGCTTTCTTT. It encodes CASSQDFMNTEAFF. The V call is TRBV28, the J call TRBJ1-1; no firm D call. The CDR3 has 14 amino acids. The germline V and J ends were trimmed by 6 bases and 0 bases, with 11 bases remaining between them. The V gene's germline CDR1 is MDHEN and CDR2 SYDVKM.

As concerns this clonotype: A much larger clone is a single base away; this may be a read error. The rearrangement uses TRBV29-1 and TRBJ2-5; unclear D gene. In germline, CDR1 is SQVTM, CDR2 ANQGSEA. The CDR3 contains 12 residues. V was shortened by 4 bases and J by 7 bases, with 13 bases between the two germline ends. CDR3 sequence (DNA): TGCAGCGTTGCGGGCTCCCGATGGACCCAGTACTTC. Protein sequence: CSVAGSRWTQYF.

By share, this clonotype counts as large. The V call is TRBV19, the J call TRBJ1-5; no reliable D call. Trimming left V 3 bases short and J 0 bases short, with 9 bases between. CDR1 and CDR2 (germline): LNHDA, SQIVND (reference sequence). The CDR3 is 15 amino acids. CDR3 amino acids: CASSMATNSNQPQHF. CDR3 nucleotide sequence: TGTGCCAGTAGTATGGCGACAAATAGCAATCAGCCCCAGCATTTT.

The rearrangement uses TRBV7-9 and TRBJ2-7; D tentatively reads TRBD1 or TRBD2 (5 bases each). This CDR3 is 14 amino acids long. Germline-derived CDR1 and CDR2 are SEHNR and FQNEAQ (reference sequence). With 4 bases removed from V and 2 bases from J, the gap between germline ends came to 12 bases. The DNA for the CDR3 is TGTGCCAGCAGCTCCCGGGACGGACCCTACGAGCAGTACTTC. This encodes CASSSRDGPYEQYF. Full variable domain (remainder filled in from reference TRBV7-9 and TRBJ2-7): DTGVSQNPRHKITKRGQNVTFRCDPISEHNRLYWYRQTLGQGPEFLTYFQNEAQLEKSRLLSDRFSAERPKGSFSTLEIQRTEQGDSAMYLCASSSRDGPYEQYFGPGTRLTVT.

This clonotype is large within its sample. V usage is TRBV14 and J usage is TRBJ2-1; D unclear. Germline V gene sequence: CDR1 SGHDN, CDR2 FVKESK. The CDR3 length is 14 residues. V gave up 2 bases and J gave up 8 bases, with 13 bases separating them. The CDR3 sequence is CASSQFASRDEQFF. Written as DNA, the CDR3 is TGTGCCAGCAGCCAATTCGCTAGTAGAGATGAGCAGTTCTTC.

The table lists this clonotype with a few counts. The chain has TRBV28 and TRBJ2-6, with 8 bases aligning to TRBD1. In germline, CDR1 is MDHEN, CDR2 SYDVKM. The CDR3 extends over 14 amino acids. V lost 10 bases and J lost 2; bases outside the gene matches: 4. The CDR3 protein is CATDRGTGANVLTF. In nucleotides, the CDR3 is TGTGCCACAGACAGGGGCACTGGGGCCAACGTCCTGACTTTC.

For this clonotype: A far larger clone lies a single base away; this is likely a read error. V and J are TRBV2 and TRBJ2-3; 8 bases are shared with TRBD2. CDR1 SNHLY and CDR2 FYNNEI come from the germline V gene. The V gene end was trimmed by 8 bases and the J gene end by 4 bases; junction bases not matched to a gene: 11. The CDR3 covers 15 residues. The CDR3 sequence: CASGRLALSADTQYF. The CDR3 coding sequence is TGTGCCAGCGGCCGACTAGCGCTTTCAGCAGATACGCAGTATTTT.

This clonotype is termed medium-sized. CDR3 coding DNA: TGTGCCAGCACTCTAACGGGGAGCGGCGAGACCCAGTACTTC. Translation: CASTLTGSGETQYF. The V and J genes are TRBV12-3 or TRBV12-4 and TRBJ2-5; TRBD2 is a possible D gene (5 bases). V was shortened by 7 bases and J by 5 bases, with 17 bases between the two germline ends. The CDR3 is made up of 14 amino acids.

By frequency in the sample, this clonotype is medium-sized. The V gene is TRBV20-1, the J gene TRBJ2-1; tentatively, D is TRBD2 (6 bases). Trimming removed 3 bases at V and 0 bases at J, with 12 bases between. CDR1 is DFQATT and CDR2 is SNEGSKA in the germline V gene (reference sequence). The CDR3 loop spans 15 amino acids. The DNA of the CDR3 is TGCAGTGCTAGGGAGGGCTTCAGCTCCTACAATGAGCAGTTCTTC. It specifies CSAREGFSSYNEQFF.

This clonotype rates as large (0.1 to 1%). This chain connects TRBV27 to TRBJ2-7, with TRBD2 identical over 11 bases. CDR1 and CDR2 from the germline V gene are MNHEY and SMNVEV (reference sequence). This CDR3 region has 14 residues. V shed 4 bases, J shed 3 bases, and the junction held 2 bases outside the gene matches. CDR3: CASSSLAGVYEQYF. The CDR3 DNA reads TGTGCCAGCAGTTCACTAGCGGGAGTCTACGAGCAGTACTTC.

In its sample, this clonotype ranks as large. The V gene is TRBV20-1, the J gene TRBJ2-7; 10 bases agree with TRBD1. The length of the CDR3 is 16 residues. V was clipped by 8 bases and J by 3 bases; unmatched bases: 16. Germline CDR1 reads DFQATT; CDR2 reads SNEGSKA (reference sequence). The chain's CDR3 is CSPRGRRDRGDYEQYF. CDR3 nucleotide sequence: TGCAGTCCCAGGGGCAGACGGGACAGGGGCGACTACGAGCAGTACTTC.

This clonotype counts as medium-sized. J is TRBJ2-3 and V is TRBV28, with TRBD2 as a possible D gene (5 bases). The CDR3 consists of 14 residues. Germline CDR1 reads MDHEN; CDR2 reads SYDVKM. V lost 3 bases to trimming and J lost 3 bases, with 10 bases between them. The CDR3: CASSFQRRTDTQYF. The CDR3 region has the DNA TGTGCCAGCAGTTTCCAGCGGAGGACAGATACGCAGTATTTT.

By sample share, this clonotype is medium-sized (0.01 to 0.1%). V gene TRBV7-2 combines with J gene TRBJ1-1; D is possibly TRBD1 (6 bases). Trimming shortened V by 11 bases and J by 4 bases, and 17 bases separated the two germline ends. This CDR3 is built from 13 residues. Germline CDR1 reads SGHTA; CDR2 reads FQGNSA. This CDR3 is CAGEGGLGTEAFF. The DNA of the CDR3 is TGTGCCGGAGAGGGGGGGTTAGGCACTGAAGCTTTCTTT.

This clonotype is classed as large. This chain uses TRBV4-3 with TRBJ2-7; D call uncertain. This CDR3 is 15 amino acids long. CDR1 is LGHNA and CDR2 is YSLEER in the germline V gene. V lost 5 bases and J lost 5, with 19 bases in between. The chain's CDR3 is CASSVFPGATHEQYF. CDR3 sequence (DNA): TGCGCCAGCAGCGTATTCCCTGGAGCCACCCACGAGCAGTACTTC.

By proportion, this clonotype is large (0.1 to 1%). The gene calls are TRBV7-9 and TRBJ2-5; D is possibly TRBD1 or TRBD2 (6 bases each). Germline-derived CDR1 and CDR2 are SEHNR and FQNEAQ (reference sequence). The V end was cut by 4 bases, the J end by 9 bases, with 18 bases between. The CDR3 sequence is 14 residues long. The CDR3 nucleotides read TGTGCCAGCAGCTCCCCCCGCGCGAGGGGGGCCCAGTACTTC. Protein product: CASSSPRARGAQYF.

By frequency in the sample, this clonotype is large (0.1 to 1%). The chain couples TRBV27 to TRBJ2-5; either TRBD1 or TRBD2 may fit D (6 bases each). The CDR3 sequence is 15 residues long. Germline assignment: CDR1 MNHEY and CDR2 SMNVEV (reference sequence). Trimming left V 6 bases short and J 2 bases short, with 16 bases between. The CDR3 region has the DNA TGTGCCAGCAGGCCTTACCGAGGGGGGCAAGAGACCCAGTACTTC. Protein product: CASRPYRGGQETQYF.

Relative to its sample, this clonotype is medium-sized (0.01 to 0.1%). J is TRBJ2-1 and V is TRBV29-1, with no clear D. Germline CDR1 SQVTM, CDR2 ANQGSEA. This CDR3 is built from 14 residues. Trimming pared 0 bases from V and 6 bases from J, leaving 12 bases between. The CDR3 DNA follows: TGCAGCGTTGAAGATCTTTATGGGCGCAATGAGCAGTTCTTC. Translation: CSVEDLYGRNEQFF.

This clonotype is medium-sized by share. The gene calls are TRBV7-8 and TRBJ2-3; 7 bases fit TRBD2. Losses at the gene ends were 2 bases for V and 3 bases for J; bases not matched to a gene: 5. This CDR3 has 15 residues. Germline lookup yields CDR1 SGHVS and CDR2 FQNEAQ. CDR3 loop: CASSLSGGSTDTQYF. In DNA, the CDR3 is TGTGCCAGCAGCTTATCAGGCGGGAGTACAGATACGCAGTATTTT.

The chain uses TRBV2 and TRBJ2-1, with TRBD2 matching 8 bases. This CDR3 is built from 17 residues. Germline V gene lookup returns CDR1 SNHLY and CDR2 FYNNEI. Losses at the gene ends were 4 bases for V and 8 bases for J; bases not matched to a gene: 16. The CDR3 sequence is CASSVKAGRDGRDEQFF. The CDR3 DNA is TGTGCCAGCAGTGTGAAAGCGGGACGGGACGGGAGGGATGAGCAGTTCTTC.

Within the sample, this clonotype is large. The CDR3 spells CASSPTSVGEQFF. DNA for the CDR3: TGTGCCAGCAGTCCGACTAGCGTGGGTGAGCAGTTCTTC. The chain recombines TRBV27 with TRBJ2-1, with TRBD2 matching over 8 bases. CDR1 MNHEY and CDR2 SMNVEV come from the germline V gene (reference sequence). This CDR3 region has 13 residues. V lost 5 bases and J lost 9; bases outside the gene matches: 6.

As for this clonotype: At one end the junction does not follow the germline gene, possibly because of a read error. The chain employs TRBV19 and TRBJ2-6; D gene uncertain. The germline gives CDR1 LNHDA, CDR2 SQIVND (reference sequence). The CDR3 covers 16 residues. The CDR3 nucleotides are TGTGCCAGTAGTCAGCTCTCGTCGGCTGGAGCCAGCGTCCTGACTTTC. It specifies CASSQLSSAGASVLTF.

As regards this clonotype: This is likely an artifact of a read error, given a far larger clone one base away. The chain joins TRBV7-3 to TRBJ2-3; no reliable D call. Germline CDR1 and CDR2: SGHTA and FQGTGA. The CDR3 consists of 14 residues. CDR3 sequence: CVSSHSRTTDTQYF. The CDR3 DNA reads TGTGTCAGCAGTCACTCCCGGACCACAGATACGCAGTATTTT.